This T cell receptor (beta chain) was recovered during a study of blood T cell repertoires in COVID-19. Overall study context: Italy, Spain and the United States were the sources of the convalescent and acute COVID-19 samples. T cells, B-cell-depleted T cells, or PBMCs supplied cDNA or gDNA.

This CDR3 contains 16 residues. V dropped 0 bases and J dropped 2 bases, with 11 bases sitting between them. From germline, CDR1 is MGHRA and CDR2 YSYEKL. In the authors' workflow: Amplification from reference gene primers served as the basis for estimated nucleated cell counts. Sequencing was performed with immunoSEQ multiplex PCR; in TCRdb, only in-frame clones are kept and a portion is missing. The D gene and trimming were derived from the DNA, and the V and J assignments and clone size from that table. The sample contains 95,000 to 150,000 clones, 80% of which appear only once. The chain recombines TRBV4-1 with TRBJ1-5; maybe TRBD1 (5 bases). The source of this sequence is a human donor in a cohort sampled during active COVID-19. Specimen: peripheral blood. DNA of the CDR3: TGCGCCAGCAGCCAAGAGGGGGGGACGGGCAATCAGCCCCAGCATTTT. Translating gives CASSQEGGTGNQPQHF.